This paragraph covers one TCR beta chain sequence. Its antigen is as yet unknown. This sample stems from a study of cytomegalovirus exposure and HLA in healthy donors. Study summary: Some 200 million T cells yielded 120 million or so unique TCR beta sequences, as an earlier analysis found. Study observations and caveats: Later work found that TCR association rates differed between HLA loci; DRB1 had the most and HLA-C the fewest. Prediction of most subjects' HLA-A and HLA-B alleles by TCR beta sequences was reportedly accurate.

Germline CDR1 reads SGHTA; CDR2 reads FQGNSA. Trimming shortened V by 11 bases and J by 2 bases, and 13 bases separated the two germline ends. This CDR3 contains 12 residues. Amplification used 60 Vbeta primers and 13 Jbeta primers. Clones were read by immunoSEQ multiplex PCR, and TCRdb kept only the in-frame ones, dropping some. The table records almost 200,000 clones, 75% to 85% of them present only once. The sequenced sample consisted of PBMCs. This sequence originates from a woman aged 45-59 years in good health and CMV-seronegative. J is TRBJ2-7 and V is TRBV7-2, with D possibly being TRBD1 (6 bases). As DNA, the CDR3 is TGTGCCGGAGGCAGGGGACCCTACGAGCAGTACTTC. Translated: CAGGRGPYEQYF.